Presented here are 7 T cell receptor beta chains from one specimen sequenced in a study of blood T cells in healthy people across ages. Using a J-beta primer mix together with a sample-barcoded 5' primer, a second PCR was run for roughly 6 to 11 cycles. MiXCR was run by TCRdb on the 5' RACE reads, yielding one entry per CDR3 protein. The table lists 1.8 million or so distinct CDR3 sequences, approximately 39% of them singletons. The sample comprised blood. These receptors originate from a human donor in good health.

In DNA form, the CDR3 reads TGCAGTGCTATAAGTTTGGACAGACGTCCAGCTGAAGCTTTCTTT. Translating gives CSAISLDRRPAEAFF. The chain uses TRBV20-1 and TRBJ1-1, with a tentative D call TRBD1 (6 bases). Germline CDR1 is DFQATT and CDR2 is SNEGSKA (reference sequence). This CDR3 comprises 15 residues. V dropped 4 bases and J dropped 6 bases, with 21 bases sitting between them.

V gene TRBV28 combines with J gene TRBJ2-3; D could derive from TRBD1 or TRBD2 (5 bases each). V lost 8 bases and J lost 5, with 14 bases in between. The germline V gene has CDR1 MDHEN and CDR2 SYDVKM. There are 13 residues in the CDR3. The CDR3, as DNA: TGTGCCAGCCTCCGGGACGTCGGAGATACGCAGTATTTT. Protein sequence: CASLRDVGDTQYF.

This chain uses TRBV18 with TRBJ1-2, with D possibly being TRBD1 (6 bases). Trimming stripped 2 bases from V and 5 bases from J, with 12 bases between. The CDR3 runs to 14 residues. Germline CDR1 and CDR2: KGHSH and LQKENI. CDR3 in amino acids: CASSPSGEGYGYTF. In DNA form, the CDR3 reads TGTGCCAGCTCACCATCAGGGGAAGGATATGGCTACACCTTC. The full variable domain, with the rest looked up from reference TRBV18 and TRBJ1-2, is NAGVMQNPRHLVRRRGQEARLRCSPMKGHSHVYWYRQLPEEGLKFMVYLQKENIIDESGMPKERFSAEFPKEGPSILRIQQVVRGDSAAYFCASSPSGEGYGYTFGSGTRLTVV.

V gene TRBV7-8 combines with J gene TRBJ2-7, with D perhaps matching TRBD2 (6 bases). The J call is in doubt because the DNA end fits TRBJ2-5 better. The CDR3 extends over 18 amino acids. CDR1 SGHVS and CDR2 FQNEAQ come from the germline V gene. CDR3 in amino acids: CASSLGSPGSHGGVTQYF. CDR3 DNA sequence: TGTGCCAGCAGCTTAGGCTCCCCCGGGTCCCACGGGGGTGTGACCCAGTACTTC.

The V gene is TRBV2, the J gene TRBJ2-1; 10 nucleotides match TRBD2. V lost 5 bases to trimming and J lost 5 bases; unmatched junction nucleotides: 21. Germline CDR1 SNHLY, CDR2 FYNNEI. The CDR3 has 20 residues. The CDR3 region is CASSISGLAGVPSLDNEQFF. CDR3 coding DNA: TGTGCCAGCAGTATAAGTGGGCTAGCGGGGGTCCCCTCATTGGACAATGAGCAGTTCTTC.

Only one count was recorded for this clonotype. V is TRBV20-1 and J is TRBJ1-1, with 10 bases lining up with TRBD1. The trim removed 0 bases at V and 5 bases at J, leaving 6 bases unmatched. CDR1 DFQATT and CDR2 SNEGSKA come from the germline V gene (reference sequence). The CDR3 length is 15 residues. The CDR3 bases are TGCAGTGCTAGAGATCCGGGACAGGGGAGGACTGAAGCTTTCTTT. It translates to CSARDPGQGRTEAFF.

This chain's CDR3 is CASSSPRWLGGYTF. CDR3 bases: TGTGCCAGCAGCTCGCCGAGGTGGCTGGGCGGCTACACCTTC. V is TRBV11-3 and J is TRBJ1-2; D remains unclear. From germline, CDR1 is SGHNT and CDR2 YENEEA. The CDR3 is 14 residues long. Between the trimmed V and J ends, which lost 4 bases and 8 bases, there was a span of 17 bases.